This is a list of T cell receptor beta chains from one sample in a study of shared clonotypes between healthy human individuals. Assay used: immunoSEQ multiplex PCR; TCRdb lists only in-frame clones, some missing. This table has 2,100,000 or so clones, under 97% appearing once. The source material was naive CD4+ T cells sorted from blood. The receptor set was obtained from a man aged 18-30 years in good health. Both conserved end residues are part of each CDR3.

V gene	J gene	CDR3 length	CDR3 protein
TRBV28	TRBJ1-2	11	CASEVDYGYTF
TRBV28	TRBJ1-3	13	CASIPGRENTIYF
TRBV20-1	TRBJ2-7	11	CQGQGLYEQYF
TRBV7-2	TRBJ2-2	17	CASSWTSGTLNTGELFF
TRBV5-4	TRBJ2-5	15	CASSLTAGRQETQYF
TRBV5-1	TRBJ1-2	15	CASSQMGEANYGYTF
TRBV2	TRBJ1-6	18	CASTTTLGGPPNNSPLHF
TRBV19	TRBJ1-2	15	CASSIRGQGNYGYTF
TRBV11-2	TRBJ2-7	15	CASSVTTGGLYEQYF
TRBV15	TRBJ2-7	14	CATSRDGAFYEQYF
TRBV27	TRBJ1-6	15	CASSLWGLNNSPLHF
TRBV19	TRBJ1-4	16	CATEAADRYRGEKLFF
TRBV5-1	TRBJ1-3	14	CASSSDNSGNTIYF
TRBV7-9	TRBJ1-5	15	CASSDRGSSNQPQHF
TRBV5-4	TRBJ1-1	14	CASSPQTGNTEAFF
TRBV6-5	TRBJ2-3	14	CASSYDVGTDTQYF
TRBV10-3	TRBJ2-7	14	CAISGGGRSYEQYF
TRBV5-1	TRBJ1-1	15	CASSLVGAPNTEAFF
TRBV28	TRBJ2-3	19	CASSPIAGGLSDTTDTQYF
TRBV29-1	TRBJ2-7	16	CSVEKASGWSAYEQYF
TRBV19	TRBJ1-2	13	CASSRRESGGYTF
TRBV6-5	TRBJ2-7	12	CATIGQSYEQYF
TRBV11-2	TRBJ2-1	15	CASSRQGGGYNEQFF
TRBV6-5	TRBJ2-7	13	CASMTVPSYEQYF
TRBV2	TRBJ2-7	13	CASSGKDGYEQYF
TRBV14	TRBJ1-6	15	CASSQMTGGHSPLHF
TRBV5-8	TRBJ1-3	15	CASSAYRGSGNTIYF
TRBV7-2	TRBJ1-2	11	CASSFGEGYTF
TRBV7-3	TRBJ2-1	16	CASSPSSGSSYNEQFF
TRBV29-1	TRBJ2-5	15	CSVATTSGLQETQYF
TRBV18	TRBJ1-4	18	CASSPPGLIGEGGEKLFF
TRBV7-9	TRBJ2-7	14	CASSPSGRAYEQYF
TRBV7-6	TRBJ2-3	12	CASSTTGNTQYF
TRBV12-5	TRBJ2-7	15	CASGTGQSSSYEQYF
TRBV18	TRBJ1-6	15	CASSPQTQRAAPLHF
TRBV28	TRBJ1-5	17	CASSLGYGGTENQPQHF
TRBV30	TRBJ1-5	17	CAWRGTGGSYSNQPQHF
TRBV2	TRBJ2-7	15	CASSEGTGVAYEQYF
TRBV5-1	TRBJ1-1	13	CASSSTGGTEAFF
TRBV18	TRBJ2-1	12	CASSPNTGSGFF
TRBV5-1	TRBJ2-3	13	CASSSAGTDTQYF
TRBV30	TRBJ1-1	13	CAWSVREGTEAFF
TRBV6-1	TRBJ1-3	13	CASARESGNTIYF
TRBV6-1	TRBJ1-2	15	CASTEIIDRSYGYTF
TRBV4-1	TRBJ2-7	14	CASSKQGSSYEQYF
TRBV6-5	TRBJ1-1	14	CASSSSPVSTEAFF
TRBV30	TRBJ1-6	14	CAWSGTAYNSPLHF
TRBV28	TRBJ1-5	13	CASSFGRGHPQHF
TRBV19	TRBJ2-5	16	CASSINGGKGRETQYF
TRBV6-1	TRBJ1-1	14	CASSEGGRNTEAFF
TRBV10-3	TRBJ2-3	13	CAIGSGSTDTQYF
TRBV25-1	TRBJ1-5	12	CASSEGNQPQHF
TRBV7-2	TRBJ2-2	16	CASSLMGLAGPGELFF
TRBV20-1	TRBJ1-2	11	CSARGLYGYTF